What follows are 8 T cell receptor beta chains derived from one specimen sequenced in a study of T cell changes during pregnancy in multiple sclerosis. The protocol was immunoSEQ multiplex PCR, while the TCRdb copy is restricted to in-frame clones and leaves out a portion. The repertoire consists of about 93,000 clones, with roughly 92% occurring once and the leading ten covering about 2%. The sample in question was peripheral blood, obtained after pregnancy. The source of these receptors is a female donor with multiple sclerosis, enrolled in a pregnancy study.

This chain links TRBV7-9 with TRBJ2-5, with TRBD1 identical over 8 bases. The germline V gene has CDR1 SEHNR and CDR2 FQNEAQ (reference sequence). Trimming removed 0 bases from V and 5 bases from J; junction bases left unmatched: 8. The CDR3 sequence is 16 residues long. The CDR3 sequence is CASSLALSGGAETQYF. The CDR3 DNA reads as TGTGCCAGCAGCTTAGCGTTGTCAGGGGGCGCGGAGACCCAGTACTTC.

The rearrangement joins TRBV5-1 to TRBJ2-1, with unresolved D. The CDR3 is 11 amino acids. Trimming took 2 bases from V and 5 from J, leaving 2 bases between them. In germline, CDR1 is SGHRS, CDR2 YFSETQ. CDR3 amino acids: CASSFDNEQFF. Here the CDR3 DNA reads TGCGCCAGCAGCTTCGACAATGAGCAGTTCTTC.

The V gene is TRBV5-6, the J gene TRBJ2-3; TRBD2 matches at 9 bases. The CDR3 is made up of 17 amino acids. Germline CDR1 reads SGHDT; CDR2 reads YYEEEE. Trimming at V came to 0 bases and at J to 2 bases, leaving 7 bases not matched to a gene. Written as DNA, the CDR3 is TGTGCCAGCAGCTTGGGCGGCGGGGGGGCCATCACAGATACGCAGTATTTT. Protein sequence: CASSLGGGGAITDTQYF. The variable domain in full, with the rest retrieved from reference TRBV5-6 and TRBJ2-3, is DAGVTQSPTHLIKTRGQQVTLRCSPKSGHDTVSWYQQALGQGPQFIFQYYEEEERQRGNFPDRFSGHQFPNYSSELNVNALLLGDSALYLCASSLGGGGAITDTQYFGPGTRLTVL.

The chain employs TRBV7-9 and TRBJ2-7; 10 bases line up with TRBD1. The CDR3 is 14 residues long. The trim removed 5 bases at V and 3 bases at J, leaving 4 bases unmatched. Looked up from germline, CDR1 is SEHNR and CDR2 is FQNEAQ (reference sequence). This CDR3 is CASSPRDRGYEQYF. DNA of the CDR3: TGTGCCAGCAGCCCGAGGGACAGGGGCTACGAGCAGTACTTC.

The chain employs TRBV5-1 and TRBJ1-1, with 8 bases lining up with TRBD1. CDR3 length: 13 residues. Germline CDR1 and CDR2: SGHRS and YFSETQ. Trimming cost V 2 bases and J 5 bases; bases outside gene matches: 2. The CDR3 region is CASSLQGGTEAFF. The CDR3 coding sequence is TGCGCCAGCAGCTTACAGGGGGGAACTGAAGCTTTCTTT.

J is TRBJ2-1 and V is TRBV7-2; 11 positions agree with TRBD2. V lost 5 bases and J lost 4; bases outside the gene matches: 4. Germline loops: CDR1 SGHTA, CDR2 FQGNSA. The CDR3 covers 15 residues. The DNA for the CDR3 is TGTGCCAGCAGCCGAACTAGCGGGGGATACAATGAGCAGTTCTTC. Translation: CASSRTSGGYNEQFF.

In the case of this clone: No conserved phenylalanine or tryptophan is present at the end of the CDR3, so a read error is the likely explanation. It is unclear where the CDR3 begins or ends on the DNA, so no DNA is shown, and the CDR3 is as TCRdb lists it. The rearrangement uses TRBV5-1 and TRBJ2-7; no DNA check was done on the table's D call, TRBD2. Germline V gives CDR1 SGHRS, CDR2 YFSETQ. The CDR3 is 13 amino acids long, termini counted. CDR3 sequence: CASSRTAGLAGEL.

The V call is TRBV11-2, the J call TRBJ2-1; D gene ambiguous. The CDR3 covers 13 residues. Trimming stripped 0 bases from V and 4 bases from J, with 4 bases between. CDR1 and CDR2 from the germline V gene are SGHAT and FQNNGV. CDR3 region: CASSLEQYNEQFF. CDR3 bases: TGTGCCAGCAGCTTAGAACAATACAATGAGCAGTTCTTC.